This T cell receptor delta chain was sequenced in a study of gamma-delta chains in newborns, infants, children. As for the study in general: Polyclonal expansion of innate γδ T cells after birth follows microbial exposure.

TCRdb reprocessed the reads using CATT. The repertoire has more than 14,000 delta-chain clones, 7% to 7.5% of them found once; the top ten carry 20% to 25%. This clone appeared many times. Germline CDR1 is GEAIGNYY and CDR2 is EKD. CDR3 length: 20 residues. V lost 2 bases to trimming and J lost 0 bases; unmatched junction nucleotides: 11. The clonotype comes from a child who was a newborn, infant or young child, either healthy, febrile or measles-vaccinated (not recorded which). The chain uses TRDV2 and TRDJ3; TRDD3 matches 8 bases. The sample taken for sequencing was blood. CDR3 DNA sequence: TGTGCCTGTGACATCGTACTGGGGGGACCCAGCTCCTGGGACACCCGACAGATGTTTTTC. This gives the protein CACDIVLGGPSSWDTRQMFF.